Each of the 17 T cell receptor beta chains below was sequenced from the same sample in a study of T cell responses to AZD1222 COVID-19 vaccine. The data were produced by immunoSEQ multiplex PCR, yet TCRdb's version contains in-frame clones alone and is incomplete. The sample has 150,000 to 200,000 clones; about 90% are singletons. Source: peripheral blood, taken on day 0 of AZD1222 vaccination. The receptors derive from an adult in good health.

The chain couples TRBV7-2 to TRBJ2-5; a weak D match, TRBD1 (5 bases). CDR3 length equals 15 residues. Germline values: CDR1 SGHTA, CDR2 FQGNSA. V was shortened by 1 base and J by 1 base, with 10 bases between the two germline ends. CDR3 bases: TGTGCCAGCAGCTTAGGTCAGGGTCCCCAAGAGACCCAGTACTTC. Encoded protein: CASSLGQGPQETQYF.

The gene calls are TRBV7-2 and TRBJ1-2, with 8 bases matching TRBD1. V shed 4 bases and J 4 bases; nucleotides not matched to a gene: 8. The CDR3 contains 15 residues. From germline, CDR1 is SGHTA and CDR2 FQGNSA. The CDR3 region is CASSSQGAAVYGYTF. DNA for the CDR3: TGTGCCAGCAGCTCCCAGGGGGCTGCCGTCTATGGCTACACCTTC. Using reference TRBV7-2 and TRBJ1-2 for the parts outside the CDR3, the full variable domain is GAGVSQSPSNKVTEKGKDVELRCDPISGHTALYWYRQSLGQGLEFLIYFQGNSAPDKSGLPSDRFSAERTGGSVSTLTIQRTQQEDSAVYLCASSSQGAAVYGYTFGSGTRLTVV.

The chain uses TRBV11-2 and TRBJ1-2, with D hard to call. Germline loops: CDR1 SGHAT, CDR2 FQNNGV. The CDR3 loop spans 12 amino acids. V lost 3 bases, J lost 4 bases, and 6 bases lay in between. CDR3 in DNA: TGTGCCAGCAGCTTCTCCCGCTATGGCTACACCTTC. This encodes CASSFSRYGYTF.

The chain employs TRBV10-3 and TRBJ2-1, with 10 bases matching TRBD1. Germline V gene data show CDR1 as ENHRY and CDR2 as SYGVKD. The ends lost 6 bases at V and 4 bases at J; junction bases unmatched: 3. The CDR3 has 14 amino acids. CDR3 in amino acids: CAIRGQGTYNEQFF. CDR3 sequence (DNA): TGTGCCATCAGGGGACAGGGGACATACAATGAGCAGTTCTTC.

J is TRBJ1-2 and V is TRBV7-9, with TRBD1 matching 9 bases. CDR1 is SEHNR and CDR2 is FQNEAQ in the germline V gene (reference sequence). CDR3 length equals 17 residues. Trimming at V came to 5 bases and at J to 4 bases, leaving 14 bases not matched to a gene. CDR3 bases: TGTGCCAGCAGCCCGCGACAGGGGGGCTCTCTGGGCTATGGCTACACCTTC. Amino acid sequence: CASSPRQGGSLGYGYTF.

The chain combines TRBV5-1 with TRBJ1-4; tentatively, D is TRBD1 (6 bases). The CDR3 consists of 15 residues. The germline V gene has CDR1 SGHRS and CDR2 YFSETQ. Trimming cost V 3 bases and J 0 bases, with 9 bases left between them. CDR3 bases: TGCGCCAGCAGCTCCGGACAGACAACTAATGAAAAACTGTTTTTT. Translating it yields CASSSGQTTNEKLFF.

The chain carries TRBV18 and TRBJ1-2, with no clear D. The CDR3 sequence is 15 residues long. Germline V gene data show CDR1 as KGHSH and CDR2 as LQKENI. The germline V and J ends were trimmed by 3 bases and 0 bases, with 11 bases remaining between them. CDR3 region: CASSPTSLPNYGYTF. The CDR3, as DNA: TGTGCCAGCTCACCTACGTCTCTTCCTAACTATGGCTACACCTTC.

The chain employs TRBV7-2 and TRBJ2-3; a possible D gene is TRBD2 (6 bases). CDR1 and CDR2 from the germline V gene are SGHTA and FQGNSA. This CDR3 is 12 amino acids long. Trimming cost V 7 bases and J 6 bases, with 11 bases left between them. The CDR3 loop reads CASNPRGDTQYF. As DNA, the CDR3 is TGTGCCAGCAACCCCCGGGGGGATACGCAGTATTTT.

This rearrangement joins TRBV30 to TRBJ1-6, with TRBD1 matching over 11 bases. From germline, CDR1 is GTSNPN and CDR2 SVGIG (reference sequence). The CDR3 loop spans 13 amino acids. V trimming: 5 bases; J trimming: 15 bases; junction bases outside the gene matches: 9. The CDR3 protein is CAWWDRGKLGLHF. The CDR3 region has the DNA TGTGCCTGGTGGGACAGGGGGAAATTAGGCCTCCACTTT. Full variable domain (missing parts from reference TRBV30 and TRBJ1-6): SQTIHQWPATLVQPVGSPLSLECTVEGTSNPNLYWYRQAAGRGLQLLFYSVGIGQISSEVPQNLSASRPQDRQFILSSKKLLLSDSGFYLCAWWDRGKLGLHFGNGTRLTVT.

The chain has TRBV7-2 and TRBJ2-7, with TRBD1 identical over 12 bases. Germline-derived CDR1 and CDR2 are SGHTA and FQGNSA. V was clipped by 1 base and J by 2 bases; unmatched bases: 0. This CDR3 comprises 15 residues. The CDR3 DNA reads TGTGCCAGCAGCTTAGGGGACAGGGGGCCCTACGAGCAGTACTTC. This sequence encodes CASSLGDRGPYEQYF.

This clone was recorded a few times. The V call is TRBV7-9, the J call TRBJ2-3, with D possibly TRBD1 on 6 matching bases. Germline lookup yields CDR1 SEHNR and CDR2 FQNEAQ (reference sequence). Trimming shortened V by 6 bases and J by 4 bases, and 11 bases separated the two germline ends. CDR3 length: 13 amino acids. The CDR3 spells CASSLAGADTQYF. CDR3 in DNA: TGTGCCAGCAGTCTAGCAGGGGCAGATACGCAGTATTTT.

The CDR3 region is CASSLLNARGYTF. The CDR3, as DNA: TGTGCCAGCAGTCTCCTAAATGCGCGGGGCTACACCTTC. V usage is TRBV28 and J usage is TRBJ1-2, with D unclear. The CDR3 has 13 residues. CDR1 MDHEN and CDR2 SYDVKM come from the germline V gene. Trimming removed 5 bases at V and 8 bases at J, with 15 bases between.

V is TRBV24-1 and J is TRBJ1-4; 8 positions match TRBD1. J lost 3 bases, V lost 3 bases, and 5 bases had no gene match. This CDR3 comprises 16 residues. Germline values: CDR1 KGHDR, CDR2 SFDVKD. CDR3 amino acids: CATSDAGTGSNEKLFF. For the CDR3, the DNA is TGTGCCACCAGTGATGCTGGGACAGGATCTAATGAAAAACTGTTTTTT.

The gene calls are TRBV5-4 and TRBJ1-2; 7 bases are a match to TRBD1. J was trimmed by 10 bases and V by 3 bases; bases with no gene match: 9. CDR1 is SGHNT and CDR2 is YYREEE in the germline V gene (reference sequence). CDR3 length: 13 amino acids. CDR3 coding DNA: TGTGCCAGCAGCTCGGGACAGATAGTCGACTACACCTTC. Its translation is CASSSGQIVDYTF.

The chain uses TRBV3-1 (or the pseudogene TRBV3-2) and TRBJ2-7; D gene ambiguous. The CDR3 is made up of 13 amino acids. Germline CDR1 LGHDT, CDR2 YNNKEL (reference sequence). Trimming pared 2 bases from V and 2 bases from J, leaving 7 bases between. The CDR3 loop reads CASSQLGTYEQYF. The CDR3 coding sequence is TGTGCCAGCAGCCAATTGGGAACCTACGAGCAGTACTTC.

The chain's CDR3 is CAWGTLQGSFYGYTF. The CDR3 DNA sequence: TGTGCCTGGGGAACGCTACAGGGCTCCTTTTATGGCTACACCTTC. The chain uses TRBV30 and TRBJ1-2; perhaps TRBD1 as D (6 bases). Germline V gives CDR1 GTSNPN, CDR2 SVGIG (reference sequence). This CDR3 region has 15 residues. V was pared by 5 bases and J by 5 bases, with 21 bases between.

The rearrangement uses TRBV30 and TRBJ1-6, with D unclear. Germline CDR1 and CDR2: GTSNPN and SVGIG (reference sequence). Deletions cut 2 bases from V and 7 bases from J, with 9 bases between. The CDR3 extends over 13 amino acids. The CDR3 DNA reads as TGTGCCTGGAGTAGAGACCCGAATTCACCCCTCCACTTT. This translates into CAWSRDPNSPLHF. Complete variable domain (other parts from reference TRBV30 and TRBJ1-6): SQTIHQWPATLVQPVGSPLSLECTVEGTSNPNLYWYRQAAGRGLQLLFYSVGIGQISSEVPQNLSASRPQDRQFILSSKKLLLSDSGFYLCAWSRDPNSPLHFGNGTRLTVT.